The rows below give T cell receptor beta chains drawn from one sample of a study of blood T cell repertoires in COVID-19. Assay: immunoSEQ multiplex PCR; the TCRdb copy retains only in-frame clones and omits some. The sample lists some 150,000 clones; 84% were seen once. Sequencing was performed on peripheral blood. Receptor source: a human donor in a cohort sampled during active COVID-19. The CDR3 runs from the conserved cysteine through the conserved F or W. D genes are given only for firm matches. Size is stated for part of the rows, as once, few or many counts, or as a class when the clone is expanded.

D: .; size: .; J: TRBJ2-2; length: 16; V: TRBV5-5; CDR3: CASSLIAVANTGELFF; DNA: TGTGCCAGCAGCTTAATAGCAGTCGCGAACACCGGGGAGCTGTTTTTT
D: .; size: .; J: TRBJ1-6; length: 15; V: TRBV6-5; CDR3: CASSYQGWDNSPLHF; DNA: TGTGCCAGCAGTTACCAGGGCTGGGATAATTCACCCCTCCACTTT
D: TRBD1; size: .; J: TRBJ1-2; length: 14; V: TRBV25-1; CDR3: CASSFSPGGGGYTF; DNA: TGTGCCAGCAGTTTCTCTCCAGGGGGCGGTGGCTACACCTTC
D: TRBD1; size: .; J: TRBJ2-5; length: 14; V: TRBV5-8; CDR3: CASSSGQGQETQYF; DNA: TGTGCCAGCAGCTCAGGACAGGGTCAAGAGACCCAGTACTTC
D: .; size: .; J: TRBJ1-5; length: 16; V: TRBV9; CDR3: CASSVGAGDSNQPQHF; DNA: TGTGCCAGCAGCGTAGGTGCAGGGGACAGCAATCAGCCCCAGCATTTT
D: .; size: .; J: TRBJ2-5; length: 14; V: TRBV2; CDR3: CASSGSARGGTQYF; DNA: TGTGCCAGCAGTGGGTCCGCTAGGGGGGGGACCCAGTACTTC
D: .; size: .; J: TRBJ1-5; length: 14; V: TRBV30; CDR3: CAWKGPGFGQPQHF; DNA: TGTGCCTGGAAAGGTCCAGGGTTTGGGCAGCCCCAGCATTTT
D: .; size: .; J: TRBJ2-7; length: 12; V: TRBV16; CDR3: CASSQSRVEQYF; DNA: TGTGCCAGCAGCCAATCGAGGGTCGAGCAGTACTTC
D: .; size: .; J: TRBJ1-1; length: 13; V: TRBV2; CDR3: CASKVEGSTEAFF; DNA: TGTGCCAGCAAGGTCGAGGGATCGACTGAAGCTTTCTTT
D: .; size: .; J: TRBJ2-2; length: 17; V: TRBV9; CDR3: CASSGLTRVSPTGELFF; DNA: TGTGCCAGCAGCGGGCTGACTAGGGTCTCTCCCACCGGGGAGCTGTTTTTT
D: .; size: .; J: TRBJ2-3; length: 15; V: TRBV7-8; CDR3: CASSLGSRGWDTQYF; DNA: TGTGCCAGCAGCTTAGGTTCCCGGGGTTGGGATACGCAGTATTTT
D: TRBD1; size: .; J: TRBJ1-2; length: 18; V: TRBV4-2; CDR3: CASSPQPPGQGLNYGYTF; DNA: TGTGCCAGCAGCCCACAGCCCCCGGGACAGGGCCTTAACTATGGCTACACCTTC
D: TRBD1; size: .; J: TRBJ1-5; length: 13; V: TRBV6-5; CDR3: CASWTGWDQPQHF; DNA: TGTGCCAGCTGGACAGGGTGGGATCAGCCCCAGCATTTT
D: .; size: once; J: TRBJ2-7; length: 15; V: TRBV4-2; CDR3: CASSEGGWTTYEQYF; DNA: TGTGCCAGCAGCGAGGGGGGGTGGACCACCTACGAGCAGTACTTC
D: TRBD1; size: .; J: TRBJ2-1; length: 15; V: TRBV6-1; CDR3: CASSEAGQGYDEQFF; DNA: TGTGCCAGCAGTGAAGCGGGACAGGGATACGATGAGCAGTTCTTC
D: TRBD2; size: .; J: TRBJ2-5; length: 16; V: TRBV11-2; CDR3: CASSLGSGRAGETQYF; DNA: TGTGCCAGCAGCTTGGGCAGCGGGAGGGCCGGGGAGACCCAGTACTTC
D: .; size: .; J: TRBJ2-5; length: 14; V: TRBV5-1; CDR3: CASSAGQKQETQYF; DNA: TGCGCCAGCAGTGCCGGACAGAAACAAGAGACCCAGTACTTC
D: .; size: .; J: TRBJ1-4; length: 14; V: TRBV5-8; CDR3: CASSLGQINEKLFF; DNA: TGTGCCAGCAGCTTGGGGCAGATTAATGAAAAACTGTTTTTT
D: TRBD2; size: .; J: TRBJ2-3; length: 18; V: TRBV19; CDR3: CASSIRRGGNGNQDTQYF; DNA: TGTGCCAGTAGTATACGGCGGGGGGGCAATGGCAATCAAGATACGCAGTATTTT
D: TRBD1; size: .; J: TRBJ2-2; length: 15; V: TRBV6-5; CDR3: CASSQDRSNTGELFF; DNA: TGTGCCAGCAGCCAGGACAGGTCGAACACCGGGGAGCTGTTTTTT
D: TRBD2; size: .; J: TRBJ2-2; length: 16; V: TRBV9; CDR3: CASSVGLLAVTGELFF; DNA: TGTGCCAGCAGCGTAGGGTTGCTAGCGGTCACCGGGGAGCTGTTTTTT
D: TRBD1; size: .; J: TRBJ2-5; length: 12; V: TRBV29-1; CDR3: CSGDRADETQYF; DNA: TGCAGCGGGGACAGGGCGGATGAGACCCAGTACTTC
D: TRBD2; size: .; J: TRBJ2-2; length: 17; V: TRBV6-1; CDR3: CASSEEASGSRHGELFF; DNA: TGTGCCAGCAGTGAAGAGGCTAGCGGGAGTCGGCACGGGGAGCTGTTTTTT
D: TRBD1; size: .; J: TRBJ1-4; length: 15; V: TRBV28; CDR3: CASSSRDSFNEKLFF; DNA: TGTGCCAGCAGTTCCAGGGACAGCTTTAATGAAAAACTGTTTTTT
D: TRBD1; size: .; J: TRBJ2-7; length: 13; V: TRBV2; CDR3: CASKRDRVREQYF; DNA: TGTGCCAGCAAAAGGGACAGGGTGCGGGAGCAGTACTTC
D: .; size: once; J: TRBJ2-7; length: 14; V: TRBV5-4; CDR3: CASSLGGTSYEQYF; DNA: TGTGCCAGCAGCTTGGGAGGCACCTCCTACGAGCAGTACTTC
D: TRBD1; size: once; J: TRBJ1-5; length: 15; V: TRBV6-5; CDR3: CASSQDRVIGGTQHF; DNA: TGTGCCAGCAGCCAAGACAGGGTAATTGGAGGGACCCAGCATTTT
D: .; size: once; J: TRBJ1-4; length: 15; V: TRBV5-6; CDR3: CASTGFGATNEKLFF; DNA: TGTGCCAGTACAGGGTTCGGTGCAACTAATGAAAAACTGTTTTTT
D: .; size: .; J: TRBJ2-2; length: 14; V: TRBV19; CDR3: CASSTSRGTGELFF; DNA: TGTGCCAGTAGTACCTCCCGGGGCACCGGGGAGCTGTTTTTT
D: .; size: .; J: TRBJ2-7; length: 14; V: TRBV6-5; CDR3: CASRSDRSTYEQYF; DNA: TGTGCCAGCAGGTCCGACAGGTCGACCTACGAGCAGTACTTC
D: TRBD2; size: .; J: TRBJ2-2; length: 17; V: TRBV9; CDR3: CASSGSTSERNTGELFF; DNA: TGTGCCAGCAGCGGATCTACTAGCGAGAGGAACACCGGGGAGCTGTTTTTT
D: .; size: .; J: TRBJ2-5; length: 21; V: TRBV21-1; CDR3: CASSHPDENRRTSGNQETQYF; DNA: TGTGCCAGCAGTCATCCCGACGAAAACAGACGGACTAGCGGGAACCAAGAGACCCAGTACTTC
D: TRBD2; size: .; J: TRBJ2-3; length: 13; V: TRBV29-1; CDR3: CSVLAGGQDTQYF; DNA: TGCAGCGTCCTAGCGGGGGGGCAAGATACGCAGTATTTT
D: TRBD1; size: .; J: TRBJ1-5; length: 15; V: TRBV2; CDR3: CASSERGQGYQPQHF; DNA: TGTGCCAGCAGTGAAAGGGGACAGGGGTATCAGCCCCAGCATTTT
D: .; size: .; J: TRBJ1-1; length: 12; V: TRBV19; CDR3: CASSFTSTEAFF; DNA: TGTGCCAGTAGTTTTACTAGCACTGAAGCTTTCTTT
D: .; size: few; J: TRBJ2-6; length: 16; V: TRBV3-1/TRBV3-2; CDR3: CASSHTQGMWANVLTF; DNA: TGTGCCAGCAGCCACACACAGGGTATGTGGGCCAACGTCCTGACTTTC
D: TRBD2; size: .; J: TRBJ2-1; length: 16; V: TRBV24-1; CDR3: CATSERLAGGQNEQFF; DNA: TGTGCCACCAGTGAGCGACTAGCGGGAGGTCAGAATGAGCAGTTCTTC
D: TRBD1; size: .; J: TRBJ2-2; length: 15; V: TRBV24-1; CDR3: CATSPRQGDTGELFF; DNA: TGTGCCACCAGTCCACGACAGGGAGACACCGGGGAGCTGTTTTTT
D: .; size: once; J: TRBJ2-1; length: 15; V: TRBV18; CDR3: CASSPLAGTYNEQFF; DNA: TGTGCCAGCTCACCACTGGCGGGGACTTACAATGAGCAGTTCTTC
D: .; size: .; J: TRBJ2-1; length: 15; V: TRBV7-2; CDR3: CASSSQSDSRNEQFF; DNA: TGTGCCAGCAGCTCCCAGTCGGACTCTCGAAATGAGCAGTTCTTC
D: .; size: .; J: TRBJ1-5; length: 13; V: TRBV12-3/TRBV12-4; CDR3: CASTPQGNQPQHF; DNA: TGTGCCAGCACCCCACAGGGCAATCAGCCCCAGCATTTT
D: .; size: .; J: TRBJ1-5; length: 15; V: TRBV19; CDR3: CASTPRGFSNQPQHF; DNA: TGTGCCAGTACCCCGAGGGGGTTTAGCAATCAGCCCCAGCATTTT
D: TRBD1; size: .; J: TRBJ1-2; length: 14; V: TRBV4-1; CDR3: CASRRTGGPGGYTF; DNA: TGCGCCAGCAGACGGACAGGGGGCCCAGGTGGCTACACCTTC
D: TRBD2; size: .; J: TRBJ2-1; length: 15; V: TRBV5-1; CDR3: CASSLEGTTYNEQFF; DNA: TGCGCCAGCAGCTTGGAAGGGACTACCTACAATGAGCAGTTCTTC